A single sample is the source of the 10 T cell receptor beta chains below, sequenced in a study of blood T cells in healthy people across ages. Primers used in a second PCR of roughly 7 to 11 cycles were a sample-barcoded 5' primer and a J-beta primer mix. TCRdb re-analysed the 5' RACE reads in MiXCR, keeping a single row per CDR3 protein. The top ten hold roughly a tenth of the sample, which has 800,000 to 950,000 distinct CDR3 sequences, 25% to 30% seen once. These same records also appear under a second study, on T cells of mothers and their children.

Sequenced: blood. The source of these receptors is a woman in her 40s in good health.

This clonotype came up once. This chain joins TRBV2 and TRBJ1-4; D is perhaps TRBD1 (5 bases). Trimming took 6 bases from V and 8 from J, leaving 16 bases between them. In germline, CDR1 is SNHLY, CDR2 FYNNEI. CDR3 length: 14 amino acids. CDR3 amino acids: CASRVVGVGEKLFF. The DNA for the CDR3 is TGTGCCAGCAGGGTCGTAGGGGTTGGGGAAAAACTGTTTTTT.

This chain joins TRBV20-1 and TRBJ2-2, with 11 bases identical to TRBD1. CDR1 and CDR2 from the germline V gene are DFQATT and SNEGSKA (reference sequence). The V gene end was trimmed by 2 bases and the J gene end by 4 bases; junction bases not matched to a gene: 12. This CDR3 spans 18 amino acids. In DNA form, the CDR3 reads TGCAGTGCTAGACGCGGACAGGGGGCCGGGTCGGTCACCGGGGAGCTGTTTTTT. The encoded protein is CSARRGQGAGSVTGELFF.

The sample holds one count of this clonotype. The CDR3 region has the DNA TGTGCCAGCAGTTCCTCACCCCGGGGATACGAGCAGTACTTC. Its protein product is CASSSSPRGYEQYF. The chain employs TRBV27 and TRBJ2-5; possible D gene TRBD2, 5 bases. Matching the DNA end better, TRBJ2-7 makes the J call doubtful. The CDR3 contains 14 residues. The germline gives CDR1 MNHEY, CDR2 SMNVEV (reference sequence).

This sequence joins TRBV5-1 and TRBJ1-2, with D possibly being TRBD1 (5 bases). The V end lost 4 bases, the J end lost 6 bases, and 13 bases lay between the germline ends. Germline V gene data show CDR1 as SGHRS and CDR2 as YFSETQ. The CDR3 spans 13 residues. CDR3 in amino acids: CASSPGGRHGYTF. The DNA of the CDR3 is TGCGCCAGCAGCCCGGGGGGACGACATGGCTACACCTTC. The full variable domain, completed using reference TRBV5-1 and TRBJ1-2, is KAGVTQTPRYLIKTRGQQVTLSCSPISGHRSVSWYQQTPGQGLQFLFEYFSETQRNKGNFPGRFSGRQFSNSRSEMNVSTLELGDSALYLCASSPGGRHGYTFGSGTRLTVV.

The J gene is TRBJ2-2, the V gene TRBV27, with 9 bases that match TRBD2. V trimming: 1 base; J trimming: 5 bases; junction bases outside the gene matches: 5. Germline V CDR1 and CDR2: MNHEY, SMNVEV (reference sequence). The CDR3 covers 16 residues. CDR3 residues: CASSLLFLAGTGELFF. CDR3 bases: TGTGCCAGCAGTTTATTGTTTCTAGCGGGAACCGGGGAGCTGTTTTTT.

The rearrangement links TRBV29-1 to TRBJ1-1; D remains unclear. The V gene lost 1 base and the J gene lost 6 bases, with 21 bases spanning the gap. CDR1 SQVTM and CDR2 ANQGSEA come from the germline V gene. The CDR3 has 16 amino acids. The CDR3 loop is CSVEGKIGRNSAEAFF. For the CDR3, the DNA is TGCAGCGTTGAAGGTAAAATTGGACGAAATAGTGCTGAAGCTTTCTTT.

J is TRBJ1-2 and V is TRBV25-1; no clear D gene. The length of the CDR3 is 12 residues. Germline CDR1 reads MGHDK; CDR2 reads SYGVNS. V gave up 3 bases and J gave up 7 bases, with 9 bases separating them. The CDR3 is CASSESGRGYTF. CDR3 in DNA: TGTGCCAGCAGTGAGAGCGGTCGTGGCTACACCTTC.

V and J are TRBV5-6 and TRBJ1-2; D may be TRBD1 (5 bases). Trimming stripped 2 bases from V and 10 bases from J, with 15 bases between. This CDR3 contains 13 residues. Germline V gene sequence: CDR1 SGHDT, CDR2 YYEEEE. DNA of the CDR3: TGTGCCAGCAGCTTAGGGACCGGCCGTATCTACACCTTC. The encoded protein is CASSLGTGRIYTF.

The chain joins TRBV15 to TRBJ1-2; TRBD1 is a possible D gene (6 bases). Per germline, CDR1 LNHNV and CDR2 YYDKDF (reference sequence). V dropped 5 bases and J dropped 6 bases, with 19 bases sitting between them. The CDR3 consists of 15 residues. CDR3 in DNA: TGTGCCACCAGCCCCCTAGGATCAGGGGACAATGGCTACACCTTC. Its protein is CATSPLGSGDNGYTF. The entire variable domain, with the rest obtained from reference TRBV15 and TRBJ1-2, is as follows: DAMVIQNPRYQVTQFGKPVTLSCSQTLNHNVMYWYQQKSSQAPKLLFHYYDKDFNNEADTPDNFQSRRPNTSFCFLDIRSPGLGDTAMYLCATSPLGSGDNGYTFGSGTRLTVV.

The chain combines TRBV7-8 with TRBJ2-5, with 9 bases aligning to TRBD1. Trimming cost V 5 bases and J 4 bases; bases outside gene matches: 11. CDR3 size: 16 residues. Germline V gene lookup returns CDR1 SGHVS and CDR2 FQNEAQ. CDR3 amino acids: CASSPSGTGLGETQYF. The CDR3, as DNA: TGTGCCAGCAGCCCCTCCGGGACAGGGTTAGGAGAGACCCAGTACTTC.